Listed below are T cell receptor beta chains from one sample, sequenced in a study of T cells in Graves' hyperthyroidism and ophthalmopathy. TCRdb re-analysed the multiplex PCR reads in MiXCR, keeping a single row per CDR3 protein. The sample lists hundreds of thousands of distinct CDR3 sequences, roughly 15% seen once, with 3.8% in the top ten. Sequenced: blood. The receptor source for this set is a woman in her twenties or thirties with Graves' hyperthyroidism. Both conserved end residues are part of each CDR3. The order of the fields is J gene, V gene, CDR3 protein.

j_call: TRBJ1-5; v_call: TRBV2; cdr3_aa: CASRRQSQYTSNQPQHF
j_call: TRBJ1-6; v_call: TRBV11-3; cdr3_aa: CASSQMEQRNSPLHF
j_call: TRBJ2-7; v_call: TRBV13; cdr3_aa: CASSLDLASYEQYF
j_call: TRBJ2-2; v_call: TRBV11-2; cdr3_aa: CASSLWAYGQSTGELFF
j_call: TRBJ1-5; v_call: TRBV7-2; cdr3_aa: CASSLVFEGNQPQHF
j_call: TRBJ2-5; v_call: TRBV12-3/TRBV12-4; cdr3_aa: CASRLTGYQETQYF
j_call: TRBJ2-7; v_call: TRBV6-1; cdr3_aa: CASRQTSTYEQYF
j_call: TRBJ2-7; v_call: TRBV20-1; cdr3_aa: CSARSLTYEQYF
j_call: TRBJ1-1; v_call: TRBV13; cdr3_aa: CASSPPGAGAFF
j_call: TRBJ1-1; v_call: TRBV5-1; cdr3_aa: CASRQGLGSTEAFF
j_call: TRBJ1-2; v_call: TRBV12-3/TRBV12-4; cdr3_aa: CASRQWGAYGYTF
j_call: TRBJ2-7; v_call: TRBV5-4; cdr3_aa: CASSGTDRGYEQYF
j_call: TRBJ1-5; v_call: TRBV19; cdr3_aa: CASSNTNRGGQPQHF
j_call: TRBJ2-1; v_call: TRBV13; cdr3_aa: CASSLLLVSGEQFF
j_call: TRBJ1-1; v_call: TRBV18; cdr3_aa: CASSPGQTPEAFF
j_call: TRBJ1-1; v_call: TRBV6-6; cdr3_aa: CASSYSPGLMNTEAFF
j_call: TRBJ2-7; v_call: TRBV11-3; cdr3_aa: CASGLGTGTYEQYF
j_call: TRBJ1-2; v_call: TRBV12-3/TRBV12-4; cdr3_aa: CASSLGRLNYGYTF
j_call: TRBJ1-1; v_call: TRBV29-1; cdr3_aa: CSVEWGSDTEAFF
j_call: TRBJ1-3; v_call: TRBV11-3; cdr3_aa: CASSWDTGFTGNTIYF
j_call: TRBJ2-1; v_call: TRBV7-8; cdr3_aa: CASSLTDFSYNEQFF
j_call: TRBJ1-2; v_call: TRBV7-9; cdr3_aa: CASSLAGHRGRDYGYTF
j_call: TRBJ1-2; v_call: TRBV18; cdr3_aa: CASSPQGTYTF
j_call: TRBJ1-1; v_call: TRBV19; cdr3_aa: CATTLPSGAGGAFF
j_call: TRBJ1-2; v_call: TRBV19; cdr3_aa: CASSISTGEGYTF
j_call: TRBJ2-6; v_call: TRBV19; cdr3_aa: CASSIWDSSGANVLTF
j_call: TRBJ1-1; v_call: TRBV6-2/TRBV6-3; cdr3_aa: CASSPQGTGMTEAFF
j_call: TRBJ2-1; v_call: TRBV28; cdr3_aa: CASSLFGHNEQFF
j_call: TRBJ2-3; v_call: TRBV20-1; cdr3_aa: CSARKRESLYTQYF
j_call: TRBJ1-2; v_call: TRBV12-3/TRBV12-4; cdr3_aa: CASSLLWGYGYTF
j_call: TRBJ2-7; v_call: TRBV7-9; cdr3_aa: CASSQQGGNGRGEQYF
j_call: TRBJ1-1; v_call: TRBV4-3; cdr3_aa: CASSQDTGDSEAFF
j_call: TRBJ1-2; v_call: TRBV25-1; cdr3_aa: CASSEGGADGYTF
j_call: TRBJ1-2; v_call: TRBV11-3; cdr3_aa: CASSLGTGYTF
j_call: TRBJ1-2; v_call: TRBV6-9; cdr3_aa: CASSYQGAAGCTF
j_call: TRBJ2-7; v_call: TRBV11-1; cdr3_aa: CASSLGAGVSEQYF
j_call: TRBJ2-7; v_call: TRBV18; cdr3_aa: CASSPGTGDSYEQYF
j_call: TRBJ1-1; v_call: TRBV29-1; cdr3_aa: CSAGQGDTEAFF
j_call: TRBJ1-2; v_call: TRBV7-2; cdr3_aa: CASSETGGRGGYTF
j_call: TRBJ1-5; v_call: TRBV28; cdr3_aa: CASRMGGGQPQHF
j_call: TRBJ1-1; v_call: TRBV29-1; cdr3_aa: CSVRTVNTEAFF
j_call: TRBJ2-3; v_call: TRBV20-1; cdr3_aa: CSARDPSGGYTDTQYF
j_call: TRBJ2-7; v_call: TRBV12-3/TRBV12-4; cdr3_aa: CASSLSAGHSYEQYF
j_call: TRBJ2-1; v_call: TRBV28; cdr3_aa: CASSFGTGTPYNEQFF
j_call: TRBJ2-1; v_call: TRBV6-1; cdr3_aa: CASSALAGEYYNEQFF
j_call: TRBJ1-4; v_call: TRBV2; cdr3_aa: CASGAGTGDEKLFF